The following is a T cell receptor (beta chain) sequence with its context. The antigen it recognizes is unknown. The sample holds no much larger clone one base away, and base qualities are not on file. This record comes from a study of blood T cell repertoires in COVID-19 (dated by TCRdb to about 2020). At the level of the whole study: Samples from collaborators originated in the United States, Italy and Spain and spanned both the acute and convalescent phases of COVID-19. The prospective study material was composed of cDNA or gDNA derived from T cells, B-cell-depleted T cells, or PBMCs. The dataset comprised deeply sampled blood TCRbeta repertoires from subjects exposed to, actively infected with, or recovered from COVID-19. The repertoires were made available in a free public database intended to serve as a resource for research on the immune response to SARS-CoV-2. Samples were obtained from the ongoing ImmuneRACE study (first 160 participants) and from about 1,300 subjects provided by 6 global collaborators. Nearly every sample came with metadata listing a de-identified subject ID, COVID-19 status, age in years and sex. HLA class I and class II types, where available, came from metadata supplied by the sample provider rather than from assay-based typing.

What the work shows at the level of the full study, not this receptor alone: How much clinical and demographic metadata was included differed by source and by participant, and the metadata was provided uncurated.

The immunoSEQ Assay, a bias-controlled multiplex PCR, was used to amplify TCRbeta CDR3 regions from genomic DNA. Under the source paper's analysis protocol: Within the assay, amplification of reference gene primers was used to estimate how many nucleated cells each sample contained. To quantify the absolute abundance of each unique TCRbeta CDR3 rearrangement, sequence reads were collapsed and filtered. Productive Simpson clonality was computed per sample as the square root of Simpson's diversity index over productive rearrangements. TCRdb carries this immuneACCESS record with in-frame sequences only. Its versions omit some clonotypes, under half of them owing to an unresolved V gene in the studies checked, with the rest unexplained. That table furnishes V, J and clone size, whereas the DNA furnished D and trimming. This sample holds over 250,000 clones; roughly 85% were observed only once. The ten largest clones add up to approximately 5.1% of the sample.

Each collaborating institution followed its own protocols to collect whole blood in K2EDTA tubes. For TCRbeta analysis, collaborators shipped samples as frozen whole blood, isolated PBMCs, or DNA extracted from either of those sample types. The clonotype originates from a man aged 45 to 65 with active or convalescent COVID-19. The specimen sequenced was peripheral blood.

The nucleotide sequence is given as TGTGCCAGCAGTGCGGGGACTAGCGTGGCCGAGCAGTACTTC. Translation gives CASSAGTSVAEQYF. This sequence uses TRBV2 and TRBJ2-7; 10 junctional bases match TRBD2. V and J are trimmed by 4 bases and 6 bases, and the gene matches miss 6 bases of the junction. The CDR3 holds 14 amino acids from the cysteine to the phenylalanine. The only DNA kept is the CDR3, 42 bases in frame from the first base. The CDR1 and CDR2 encoded by the germline V gene are SNHLY and FYNNEI.